The clone carrying this T cell receptor beta chain was recorded at least ten times. Its antigen is not known. The CDR3 contains 13 residues. Germline V lookup: CDR1 SQVTM, CDR2 ANQGSEA. V was cut by 4 bases and J by 5 bases, with 11 bases left in between. Library preparation (for TCRbeta) was performed with unique molecular identifiers. TCRdb processed the PCR reads anew with MiXCR; each CDR3 protein has one entry. The data hold 500,000 to 650,000 distinct CDR3 sequences, with 9.5% to 12% observed a single time. This entry comes from a study of T-cell reconstitution after alpha-beta-depleted transplantation in children. Findings of the study overall: Where alpha-beta T cells came from about two months after transplant was reportedly several hundred expanded graft clones. T cells produced anew were the main source of T-cell counts and diversity one year after transplant.

The rearrangement joins TRBV29-1 to TRBJ2-2, with D uncertain. The specimen was PBMCs, mostly from graft donor cells, collected 180 days after TCRalphabeta/CD19-depleted stem cell transplant. This TCR was recovered from a female patient aged 2-15 years who had a stem cell transplant for aplastic anemia, so the T cells may come from the graft donor. CDR3 coding DNA: TGCAGCGTTGCTCAGCGACGGACCGGGGAGCTGTTTTTT. Translated, it gives CSVAQRRTGELFF.